This TCR beta chain appears in the sequencing data of a study of early T cells in non-severe SARS-CoV-2 infection. Across the study: Whole-blood bulk RNA, unsorted, was sequenced, and chains were unpaired. The study's findings and limits: The matching step, a VDJdb search, favored anti-spike CD8 responses and missed private and CD4 specificities.

This clonotype was recorded at least ten times. Its antigen is currently unknown. Germline lookup yields CDR1 MRHNA and CDR2 SNTAGT. The CDR3 runs to 13 residues. Trimming at V came to 11 bases and at J to 2 bases, leaving 6 bases not matched to a gene. In TCRdb, the 5' RACE reads were re-called with MiXCR into one record per CDR3 protein. This repertoire shows about 56,000 distinct CDR3 sequences, about 16% found once; its top ten account for about 4%. Sequencing used whole blood, obtained at baseline. The sequence derives from an adult who was a healthcare worker with PCR-confirmed SARS-CoV-2 infection or an uninfected control (not recorded which). The chain combines TRBV6-4 with TRBJ2-1, with 7 bases lining up with TRBD1. In nucleotides, the CDR3 is TGTGCCTCCTCACAGGGGCCCTACAATGAGCAGTTCTTC. Amino acids: CASSQGPYNEQFF.